Presented here are 30 T cell receptor beta chains from one specimen sequenced in a study of blood T cell repertoires in COVID-19. The data were produced by immunoSEQ multiplex PCR, yet TCRdb's version contains in-frame clones alone and is incomplete. The sample lists about 74,000 clones; around 90% were seen once. Sequenced: peripheral blood. The receptors here all came from a woman of 80 years or more with active or convalescent COVID-19.

The gene calls are TRBV7-2 and TRBJ1-2, with D possibly TRBD1 on 6 matching bases. The CDR3 extends over 14 amino acids. V gave up 4 bases and J gave up 4 bases, with 13 bases separating them. Looked up from germline, CDR1 is SGHTA and CDR2 is FQGNSA. The CDR3 bases are TGTGCCAGCAGCTCACAGACAGGCACCTATGGCTACACCTTC. Translated: CASSSQTGTYGYTF.

CDR3 region: CASSVGSWGYTF. The CDR3 nucleotides read TGTGCCAGCAGCGTTGGCTCCTGGGGCTACACCTTC. V gene TRBV9 combines with J gene TRBJ1-2; D unresolved. The CDR3 totals 12 residues. CDR1 is SGDLS and CDR2 is YYNGEE in the germline V gene. V was cut by 2 bases and J by 8 bases, with 10 bases left in between.

This chain joins TRBV3-1 (or the pseudogene TRBV3-2) and TRBJ2-1, with D possibly being TRBD1 (6 bases). Trimming pared 4 bases from V and 10 bases from J, leaving 11 bases between. Germline CDR1 reads LGHDT; CDR2 reads YNNKEL (reference sequence). The length of the CDR3 is 12 residues. CDR3 amino acids: CASSPPDSEQFF. The CDR3 bases are TGTGCCAGCAGCCCTCCGGACAGCGAGCAGTTCTTC.

This chain joins TRBV19 and TRBJ1-5, with D unresolved. V dropped 7 bases and J dropped 2 bases, with 9 bases sitting between them. The CDR3 runs to 13 residues. Per the germline V gene, CDR1 is LNHDA and CDR2 is SQIVND (reference sequence). In nucleotides, the CDR3 is TGTGCCAGTAATTCGGTCCGCAATCAGCCCCAGCATTTT. Translating it yields CASNSVRNQPQHF.

This rearrangement joins TRBV4-3 to TRBJ2-1; perhaps TRBD1 as D (6 bases). This CDR3 contains 14 residues. Deletions cut 2 bases from V and 6 bases from J, with 11 bases between. CDR1 LGHNA and CDR2 YSLEER come from the germline V gene. Here the CDR3 DNA reads TGCGCCAGCAGCCAAAGGCTAGGGGGCAATGAGCAGTTCTTC. Residues: CASSQRLGGNEQFF.

This clone was seen only once. The J gene is TRBJ2-3, the V gene TRBV24-1, with TRBD2 identical over 11 bases. Trimming at V came to 4 bases and at J to 2 bases, leaving 10 bases not matched to a gene. There are 18 residues in the CDR3. Germline V gene lookup returns CDR1 KGHDR and CDR2 SFDVKD. In nucleotides, the CDR3 is TGTGCCACCAGTGACTCCGGGACTAGCGGAGATTACACAGATACGCAGTATTTT. This encodes CATSDSGTSGDYTDTQYF.

The V and J genes are TRBV5-1 and TRBJ2-2; D is unresolved. From germline, CDR1 is SGHRS and CDR2 YFSETQ. V lost 0 bases and J lost 0, with 6 bases in between. The CDR3 contains 15 residues. The CDR3 DNA reads as TGCGCCAGCAGCTTGGGTAGCACGAACACCGGGGAGCTGTTTTTT. The encoded protein is CASSLGSTNTGELFF.

A remark on this clone: This CDR3 is also generated by other DNA sequences in the sample. This chain uses TRBV5-1 with TRBJ2-3; possible D gene TRBD2, 5 bases. The ends were cut back, 2 bases at V and 5 bases at J, with 6 bases in the middle. Germline-derived CDR1 and CDR2 are SGHRS and YFSETQ. The CDR3 is made up of 12 amino acids. CDR3 sequence (DNA): TGCGCCAGCAGCTTACGGGGAGATACGCAGTATTTT. It is translated as CASSLRGDTQYF.

V and J are TRBV11-2 and TRBJ1-1; 8 bases line up with TRBD1. The CDR3 covers 15 residues. Germline trimming cut 4 bases from V and 5 bases from J; bases unmatched to any gene: 9. The germline V gene encodes CDR1 SGHAT and CDR2 FQNNGV. The CDR3 DNA reads TGTGCCAGCAGCTCCGGACAGGGAGTCTGGACTGAAGCTTTCTTT. This encodes CASSSGQGVWTEAFF.

The chain couples TRBV19 to TRBJ2-7, with 7 nucleotides matching TRBD1. The CDR3 is 15 amino acids. Germline V gene lookup returns CDR1 LNHDA and CDR2 SQIVND (reference sequence). The V and J ends lost 1 base and 0 bases, in that order; junction bases with no gene match: 3. CDR3 residues: CASSIGSGGSYEQYF. The CDR3 DNA follows: TGTGCCAGTAGTATAGGGTCAGGGGGCTCCTACGAGCAGTACTTC.

The V and J genes are TRBV5-4 and TRBJ1-5, with D perhaps matching TRBD1 (6 bases). CDR3 length: 15 residues. V was trimmed by 1 base and J by 9 bases, leaving 17 bases between them. Per the germline V gene, CDR1 is SGHNT and CDR2 is YYREEE (reference sequence). CDR3 DNA sequence: TGTGCCAGCAGCTTGAGCGGACAGCCCCAAACGCCCCAGCATTTT. As protein: CASSLSGQPQTPQHF.

The table lists this clone with a count of one. This chain uses TRBV28 with TRBJ2-3; 8 bases fit TRBD2. There are 15 residues in the CDR3. Trimming at V came to 3 bases and at J to 4 bases, leaving 6 bases not matched to a gene. CDR1 MDHEN and CDR2 SYDVKM come from the germline V gene. The DNA for the CDR3 is TGTGCCAGCAGTTTGCCGGGACTAGAAGCAGATACGCAGTATTTT. Residues: CASSLPGLEADTQYF.

This chain joins TRBV3-1 (or the pseudogene TRBV3-2) and TRBJ2-1; TRBD1 matches at 7 bases. Germline lookup yields CDR1 LGHDT and CDR2 YNNKEL (reference sequence). The CDR3 loop spans 13 amino acids. V lost 4 bases, J lost 6 bases, and 3 bases stayed unmatched. The CDR3: CASSRTGFNEQFF. The CDR3 DNA sequence: TGTGCCAGCAGCCGGACAGGTTTCAATGAGCAGTTCTTC.

The V gene is TRBV18, the J gene TRBJ2-7, with TRBD1 identical over 7 bases. Germline V gene sequence: CDR1 KGHSH, CDR2 LQKENI. The CDR3 has 16 amino acids. V shed 5 bases and J 7 bases; nucleotides not matched to a gene: 17. In nucleotides, the CDR3 is TGTGCCAGCTCAAAAACAGGGGCCGCTGATAACAAGGAGCAGTACTTC. It encodes CASSKTGAADNKEQYF.

The sample holds one count of this clone. The rearrangement links TRBV5-5 to TRBJ1-4, with 8 bases that match TRBD1. This CDR3 spans 16 amino acids. The junction had 8 bases not matched to a gene; V was cut back by 0 bases and J by 7 bases. Germline loops: CDR1 SGHKS, CDR2 YYEKEE (reference sequence). CDR3 sequence reads: CASSLGKQGVAEKLFF. The CDR3 DNA reads as TGTGCCAGCAGCTTGGGAAAACAGGGGGTAGCTGAAAAACTGTTTTTT.

CDR3 nucleotides: TGTGCCAGCTCACCGACAGGGTTCACTGAAGCTTTCTTT. It codes for CASSPTGFTEAFF. V gene TRBV18 combines with J gene TRBJ1-1; 7 bases are shared with TRBD1. With V trimmed by 3 bases and J by 4 bases, 2 bases remained unmatched. CDR3 size: 13 residues. Germline-derived CDR1 and CDR2 are KGHSH and LQKENI.

The chain employs TRBV9 and TRBJ1-6; 7 bases match TRBD1. Germline V lookup: CDR1 SGDLS, CDR2 YYNGEE. CDR3 length equals 17 residues. The J segment lost 1 base and the V segment lost 0 bases, leaving 4 bases of the junction unmatched. The CDR3 DNA reads as TGTGCCAGCAGCGTAGGACAGGGAAGATCCTATAATTCACCCCTCCACTTT. Translation gives CASSVGQGRSYNSPLHF.

The chain links TRBV14 to TRBJ1-1; a weak D match, TRBD1 (5 bases). Per the germline V gene, CDR1 is SGHDN and CDR2 is FVKESK. The CDR3 runs 13 residues. Between the trimmed V and J ends, which lost 3 bases and 2 bases, there was a span of 7 bases. CDR3 coding DNA: TGTGCCAGCAGCCAGGGGCGCAACACTGAAGCTTTCTTT. Its translation: CASSQGRNTEAFF.

CDR3 sequence reads: CANTKSARGTEAFF. The CDR3 nucleotides read TGTGCCAACACGAAAAGCGCCCGGGGCACTGAAGCTTTCTTT. The rearrangement links TRBV24-1 to TRBJ1-1, with no clear D. The germline V gene has CDR1 KGHDR and CDR2 SFDVKD. The CDR3 extends over 14 amino acids. V was cut by 11 bases and J by 4 bases, with 19 bases left in between.

This clone appeared once. The chain links TRBV5-5 to TRBJ2-5; D is unclear. CDR3 length: 13 residues. The V gene's germline CDR1 is SGHKS and CDR2 YYEKEE (reference sequence). Trimming took off 4 bases at V and 2 bases at J, with 9 bases between the two ends. The CDR3 DNA reads TGTGCCAGCAGCCCGACGGGTCAAGAGACCCAGTACTTC. Its translation is CASSPTGQETQYF.

The V gene is TRBV3-1 (or the pseudogene TRBV3-2), the J gene TRBJ2-7, with TRBD1 matching 9 bases. The CDR3 runs to 15 residues. V shed 0 bases, J shed 3 bases, and the junction held 3 bases outside the gene matches. Germline V gene sequence: CDR1 LGHDT, CDR2 YNNKEL (reference sequence). The CDR3 loop is CASSQDGTGLYEQYF. DNA for the CDR3: TGTGCCAGCAGCCAAGATGGGACAGGGCTCTACGAGCAGTACTTC.

CDR3 protein: CASSLSSPGANVLTF. CDR3 in DNA: TGTGCCAGCAGCTTATCCTCCCCTGGGGCCAACGTCCTGACTTTC. This chain links TRBV7-3 with TRBJ2-6; D is ambiguous. Trimming removed 2 bases at V and 2 bases at J, with 7 bases between. Germline V gene data show CDR1 as SGHTA and CDR2 as FQGTGA. CDR3 size: 15 residues.

This chain uses TRBV7-9 with TRBJ1-1; 7 bases line up with TRBD1. CDR1 is SEHNR, CDR2 FQNEAQ, per germline (reference sequence). With 4 bases clipped from V and 4 bases from J, the junction kept 3 bases outside the gene matches. The CDR3 runs 13 residues. CDR3: CASSSQGVTEAFF. The CDR3, as DNA: TGTGCCAGCAGCTCGCAGGGGGTCACTGAAGCTTTCTTT.

V usage is TRBV11-2 and J usage is TRBJ2-5, with D possibly matching TRBD2 (7 bases). The CDR3 spans 16 residues. Trimming removed 1 base at V and 1 base at J, with 13 bases between. CDR1 is SGHAT, CDR2 FQNNGV, per germline. CDR3: CASSLGHRGAQETQYF. CDR3 sequence (DNA): TGTGCCAGCAGCTTAGGGCACCGGGGGGCCCAAGAGACCCAGTACTTC. Filled out from reference TRBV11-2 and TRBJ2-5, the complete variable domain reads EAGVAQSPRYKIIEKRQSVAFWCNPISGHATLYWYQQILGQGPKLLIQFQNNGVVDDSQLPKDRFSAERLKGVDSTLKIQPAKLEDSAVYLCASSLGHRGAQETQYFGPGTRLLVL.

This chain joins TRBV2 and TRBJ1-5; D remains unclear. Germline-derived CDR1 and CDR2 are SNHLY and FYNNEI. The ends were cut back, 6 bases at V and 6 bases at J, with 15 bases in the middle. The CDR3 covers 14 residues. For the CDR3, the DNA is TGTGCCAGCAGGCAAGCGAGAACTGGTCAGCCCCAGCATTTT. Protein: CASRQARTGQPQHF.

CDR3 sequence: CASSGSGNEQFF. The CDR3, as DNA: TGTGCCAGCAGCGGATCAGGAAATGAGCAGTTCTTC. This chain connects TRBV7-3 to TRBJ2-1; no clear D. This CDR3 has 12 amino acids. V lost 5 bases and J lost 7, with 9 bases in between. Germline V CDR1 and CDR2: SGHTA, FQGTGA.

The J gene is TRBJ2-1, the V gene TRBV10-2; TRBD2 matches at 8 bases. Per the germline V gene, CDR1 is WSHSY and CDR2 is SAAADI. The junction had 1 base not matched to a gene; V was cut back by 2 bases and J by 4 bases. This CDR3 contains 14 residues. This CDR3 is CASSERGGYNEQFF. The DNA of the CDR3 is TGCGCCAGCAGTGAGCGGGGGGGATACAATGAGCAGTTCTTC.

The chain uses TRBV6-5 and TRBJ2-1, with TRBD1 matching 11 bases. Unmatched junction bases numbered 3, after V lost 5 bases and J lost 6 bases. Germline CDR1 reads MNHEY; CDR2 reads SVGAGI. The CDR3 contains 14 residues. CDR3 region: CASSRDRGTNEQFF. CDR3 bases: TGTGCCAGCAGTCGGGACAGGGGGACCAATGAGCAGTTCTTC.

This chain joins TRBV12-5 and TRBJ2-1; TRBD2 agrees at 11 bases. The V gene end was trimmed by 1 base and the J gene end by 6 bases; junction bases not matched to a gene: 5. The CDR3 extends over 16 amino acids. CDR1 and CDR2 (germline): LGHNT, FRNRAP. CDR3 DNA: TGTGCTAGTGGTTTGGGGGCTAGCGGGAGGCCCAATGAGCAGTTCTTC. It specifies CASGLGASGRPNEQFF.

The chain carries TRBV5-1 and TRBJ2-3, with D maybe TRBD2 (5 bases). Per the germline V gene, CDR1 is SGHRS and CDR2 is YFSETQ. This CDR3 has 15 amino acids. Trimming removed 4 bases at V and 2 bases at J, with 14 bases between. CDR3 loop: CASSPEGGVTDTQYF. The CDR3 DNA sequence: TGCGCCAGCAGCCCCGAGGGTGGAGTCACAGATACGCAGTATTTT.